This T cell receptor (beta chain) was observed in a study of blood T cell repertoires in COVID-19 (dated by TCRdb to the early 2020s). For context, the study as a whole: Samples covering the acute and convalescent phases of COVID-19 were provided by collaborators in the United States, Italy and Spain. The material from the prospective study consisted of cDNA or gDNA derived from T cells, B-cell-depleted T cells, or PBMCs. The dataset comprised deeply sampled blood TCRbeta repertoires from subjects exposed to, actively infected with, or recovered from COVID-19. The repertoires were made available in a free public database intended to serve as a resource for research on the immune response to SARS-CoV-2. Samples were obtained from the ongoing ImmuneRACE study (first 160 participants) and from roughly 1,300 subjects provided by 6 global collaborators. The sample metadata nearly always contained a de-identified subject ID, COVID-19 status, age in years and sex. Where HLA class I and class II types were available, the types were taken from metadata supplied by the sample provider, not from assay-based typing. Beyond this particular receptor, the publication reports: The amount of clinical and demographic metadata varied by source and participant and was provided uncurated.

About this clone: Its antigen is unknown. Base qualities were left out, and no much larger clone turns up one base away.

CDR3 length: 16 amino acids, cysteine to phenylalanine. The read is trimmed to its CDR3 DNA, 48 bases read in frame from base 1. CDR1 MNHEY and CDR2 SVGAGI were looked up in the germline V gene. Trimming accounts for 0 bases at V and 4 bases at J, while the number of junction bases matched to no gene is 3. Enrolling through a virtual design, the prospective study's participants ranged in age from roughly 18 to 100 years and lived across 24 United States geographic areas. In the prospective study, cohorts were assigned on the basis of participant-reported clinical history obtained from a screening survey and a study questionnaire. Each participant in the prospective study had whole blood, serum and a nasopharyngeal or oropharyngeal swab collected by mobile phlebotomists. Prospective study participants could optionally give additional blood draws and questionnaires over an approximately two-month period. Before DNA extraction, prospective study blood samples were shipped either frozen or at room temperature.

TCRbeta CDR3 regions were amplified from genomic DNA by means of the immunoSEQ Assay, a bias-controlled multiplex PCR. The authors processed their data as follows. Nucleated cell counts per sample were estimated from amplification of reference gene primers within the assay. To quantify the absolute abundance of each unique TCRbeta CDR3 rearrangement, sequence reads were collapsed and filtered. For each sample, productive Simpson clonality was calculated as the square root of Simpson's diversity index across productive rearrangements. This immuneACCESS table, as held by TCRdb, lists in-frame sequences with V and J called but not all clones. Of the missing ones, under half trace to an unresolved V gene in checked studies; the others have no known cause. V and J calls and clone size are those listed in that table; D and trimming were worked out from the DNA. Recorded for this sample are 220,000 or so clones; 88% of them occurred a single time. The ten largest account for over 12% of the sample.

The chain was built from TRBV6-5 and TRBJ1-3, with 10 central nucleotides matching TRBD1. The specimen sequenced was PBMCs or T cells enriched from blood (not recorded which). This receptor was taken from a woman between 50 and 59 years old with acute COVID-19. CDR3 reads: CASSYSGQGRGNTIYF. Here is the DNA: TGTGCCAGCAGTTACTCGGGACAGGGGAGAGGAAACACCATATATTTT.